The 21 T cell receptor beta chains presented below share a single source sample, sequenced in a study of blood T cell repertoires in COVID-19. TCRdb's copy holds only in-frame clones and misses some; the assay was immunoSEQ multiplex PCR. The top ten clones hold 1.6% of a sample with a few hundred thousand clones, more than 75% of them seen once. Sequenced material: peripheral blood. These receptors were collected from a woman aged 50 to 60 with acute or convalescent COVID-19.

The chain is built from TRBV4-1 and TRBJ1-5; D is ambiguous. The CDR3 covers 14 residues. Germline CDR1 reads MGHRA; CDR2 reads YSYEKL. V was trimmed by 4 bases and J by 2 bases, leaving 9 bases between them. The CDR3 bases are TGCGCCAGCAGCCCGCGGTCCCGCAATCAGCCCCAGCATTTT. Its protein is CASSPRSRNQPQHF.

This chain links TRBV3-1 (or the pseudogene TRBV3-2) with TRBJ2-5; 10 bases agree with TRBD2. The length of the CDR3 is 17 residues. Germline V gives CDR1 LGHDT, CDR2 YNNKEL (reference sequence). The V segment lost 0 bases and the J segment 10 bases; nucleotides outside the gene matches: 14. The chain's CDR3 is CASSQDRDSGRFWDQYF. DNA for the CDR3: TGTGCCAGCAGCCAAGATCGGGATAGCGGGAGGTTTTGGGACCAGTACTTC.

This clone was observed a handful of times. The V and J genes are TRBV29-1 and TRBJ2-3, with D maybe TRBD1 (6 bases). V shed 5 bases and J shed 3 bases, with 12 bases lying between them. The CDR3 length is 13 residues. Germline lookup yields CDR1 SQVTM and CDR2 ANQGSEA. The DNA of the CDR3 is TGCAGCGTTCCGACTCAGGGGACAGATACGCAGTATTTT. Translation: CSVPTQGTDTQYF.

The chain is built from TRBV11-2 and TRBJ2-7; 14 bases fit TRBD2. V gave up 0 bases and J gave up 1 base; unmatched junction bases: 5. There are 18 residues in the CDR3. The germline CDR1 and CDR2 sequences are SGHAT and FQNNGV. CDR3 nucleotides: TGTGCCAGCAGCTTAGAAGGGACTAGCGGGAGTTGGTCCTACGAGCAGTACTTC. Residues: CASSLEGTSGSWSYEQYF. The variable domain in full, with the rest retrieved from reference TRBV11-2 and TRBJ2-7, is EAGVAQSPRYKIIEKRQSVAFWCNPISGHATLYWYQQILGQGPKLLIQFQNNGVVDDSQLPKDRFSAERLKGVDSTLKIQPAKLEDSAVYLCASSLEGTSGSWSYEQYFGPGTRLTVT.

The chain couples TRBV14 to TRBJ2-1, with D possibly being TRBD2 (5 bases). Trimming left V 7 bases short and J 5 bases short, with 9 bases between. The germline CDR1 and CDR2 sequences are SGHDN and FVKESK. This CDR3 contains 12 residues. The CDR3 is CASTGNNNEQFF. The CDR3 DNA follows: TGTGCCAGCACGGGGAACAACAATGAGCAGTTCTTC. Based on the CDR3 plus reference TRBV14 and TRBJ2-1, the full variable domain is EAGVTQFPSHSVIEKGQTVTLRCDPISGHDNLYWYRRVMGKEIKFLLHFVKESKQDESGMPNNRFLAERTGGTYSTLKVQPAELEDSGVYFCASTGNNNEQFFGPGTRLTVL.

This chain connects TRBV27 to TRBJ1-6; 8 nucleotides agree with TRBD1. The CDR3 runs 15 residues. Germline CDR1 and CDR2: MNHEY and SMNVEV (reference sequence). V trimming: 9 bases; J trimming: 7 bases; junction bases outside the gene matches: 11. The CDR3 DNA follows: TGTGCCAGTCAAAAGCCCGACAGGGGAAATTCACCCCTCCACTTT. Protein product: CASQKPDRGNSPLHF.

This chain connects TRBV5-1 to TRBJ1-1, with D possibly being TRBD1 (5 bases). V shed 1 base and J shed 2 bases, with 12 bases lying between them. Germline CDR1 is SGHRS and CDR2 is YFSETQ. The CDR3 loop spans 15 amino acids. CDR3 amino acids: CASSLRMGGNTEAFF. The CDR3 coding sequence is TGCGCCAGCAGCTTGAGGATGGGGGGAAACACTGAAGCTTTCTTT.

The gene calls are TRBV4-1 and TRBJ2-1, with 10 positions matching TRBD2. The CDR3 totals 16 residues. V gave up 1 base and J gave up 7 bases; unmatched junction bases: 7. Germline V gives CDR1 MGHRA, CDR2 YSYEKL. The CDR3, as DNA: TGCGCCAGCAGCCAAGTTCAAGCTAGCGGGAGTAATGAGCAGTTCTTC. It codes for CASSQVQASGSNEQFF.

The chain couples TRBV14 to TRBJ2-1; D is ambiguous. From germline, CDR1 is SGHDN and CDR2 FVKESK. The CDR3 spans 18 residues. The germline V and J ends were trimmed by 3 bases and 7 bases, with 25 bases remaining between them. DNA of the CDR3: TGTGCCAGCAGCCACTACCCTTCGGCAGGTTCGGCTGTAAATGAGCAGTTCTTC. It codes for CASSHYPSAGSAVNEQFF.

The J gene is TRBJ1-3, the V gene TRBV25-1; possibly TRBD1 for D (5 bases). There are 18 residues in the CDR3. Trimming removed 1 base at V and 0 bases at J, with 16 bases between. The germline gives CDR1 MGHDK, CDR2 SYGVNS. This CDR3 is CASSEWVGLGPSGNTIYF. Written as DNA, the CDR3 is TGTGCCAGCAGTGAATGGGTTGGGTTGGGGCCCTCTGGAAACACCATATATTTT.

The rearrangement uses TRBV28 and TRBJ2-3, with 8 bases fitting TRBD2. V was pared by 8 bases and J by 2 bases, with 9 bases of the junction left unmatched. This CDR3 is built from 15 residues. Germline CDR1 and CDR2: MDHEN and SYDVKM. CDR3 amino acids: CASEASGFTTDTQYF. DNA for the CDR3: TGTGCCAGCGAGGCTAGCGGGTTCACCACAGATACGCAGTATTTT.

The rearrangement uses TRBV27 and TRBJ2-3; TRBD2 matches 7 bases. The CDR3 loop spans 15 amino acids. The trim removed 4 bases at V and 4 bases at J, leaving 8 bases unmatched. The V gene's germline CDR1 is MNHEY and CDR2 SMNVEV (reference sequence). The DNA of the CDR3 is TGTGCCAGCAGTTCTCGGAGCGGGATCTCAGATACGCAGTATTTT. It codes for CASSSRSGISDTQYF.

CDR3 nucleotide sequence: TGTGCCACCAGCAGCAGGACAGGCCCTCGGGTTTGGTCAGATACGCAGTATTTT. Its translation is CATSSRTGPRVWSDTQYF. This chain uses TRBV15 with TRBJ2-3; 7 bases agree with TRBD1. Germline V lookup: CDR1 LNHNV, CDR2 YYDKDF (reference sequence). The length of the CDR3 is 18 residues. V dropped 3 bases and J dropped 4; count of bases not matched to a gene: 16.

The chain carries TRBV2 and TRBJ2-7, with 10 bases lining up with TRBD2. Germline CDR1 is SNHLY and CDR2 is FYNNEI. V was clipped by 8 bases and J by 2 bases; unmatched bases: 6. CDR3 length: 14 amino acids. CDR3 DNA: TGTGCCAGCGAGGGACTAGCGCTCACCTACGAGCAGTACTTC. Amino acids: CASEGLALTYEQYF.

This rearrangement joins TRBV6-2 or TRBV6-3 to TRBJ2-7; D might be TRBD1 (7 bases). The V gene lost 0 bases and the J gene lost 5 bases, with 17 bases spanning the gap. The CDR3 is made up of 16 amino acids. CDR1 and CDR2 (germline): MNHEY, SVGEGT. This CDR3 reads CASSYSPGRGADEQYF. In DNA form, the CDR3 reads TGTGCCAGCAGTTACTCACCCGGCAGGGGGGCCGACGAGCAGTACTTC.

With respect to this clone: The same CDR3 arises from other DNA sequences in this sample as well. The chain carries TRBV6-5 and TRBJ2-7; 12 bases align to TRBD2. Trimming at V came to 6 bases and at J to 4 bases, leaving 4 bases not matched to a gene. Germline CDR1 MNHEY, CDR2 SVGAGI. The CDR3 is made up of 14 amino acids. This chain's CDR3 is CASRGGLAGYEQYF. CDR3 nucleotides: TGTGCCAGCAGGGGTGGACTAGCGGGATACGAGCAGTACTTC.

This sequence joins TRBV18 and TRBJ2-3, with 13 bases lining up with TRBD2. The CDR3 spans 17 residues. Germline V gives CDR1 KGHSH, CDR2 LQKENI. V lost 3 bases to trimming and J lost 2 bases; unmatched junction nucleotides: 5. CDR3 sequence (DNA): TGTGCCAGCTCACCTGGACTAGCGGGAGAAAACACAGATACGCAGTATTTT. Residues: CASSPGLAGENTDTQYF.

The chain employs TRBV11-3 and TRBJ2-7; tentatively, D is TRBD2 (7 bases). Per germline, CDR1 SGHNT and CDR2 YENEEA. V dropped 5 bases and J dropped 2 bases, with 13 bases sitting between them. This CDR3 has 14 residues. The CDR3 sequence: CASSKGGRTYEQYF. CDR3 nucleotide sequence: TGTGCCAGCAGCAAGGGGGGGAGGACCTACGAGCAGTACTTC.

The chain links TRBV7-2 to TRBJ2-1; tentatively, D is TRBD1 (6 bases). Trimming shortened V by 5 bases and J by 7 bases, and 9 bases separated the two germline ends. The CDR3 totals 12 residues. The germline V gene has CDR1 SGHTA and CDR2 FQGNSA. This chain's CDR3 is CASSLQGNEQFF. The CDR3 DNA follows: TGTGCCAGCAGCCTCCAGGGGAATGAGCAGTTCTTC.

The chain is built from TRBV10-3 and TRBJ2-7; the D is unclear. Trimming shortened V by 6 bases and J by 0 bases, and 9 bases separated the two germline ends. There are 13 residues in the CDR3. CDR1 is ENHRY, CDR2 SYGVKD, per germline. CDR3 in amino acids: CAIRGQISYEQYF. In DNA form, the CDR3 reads TGTGCCATCAGGGGCCAGATCTCCTACGAGCAGTACTTC.

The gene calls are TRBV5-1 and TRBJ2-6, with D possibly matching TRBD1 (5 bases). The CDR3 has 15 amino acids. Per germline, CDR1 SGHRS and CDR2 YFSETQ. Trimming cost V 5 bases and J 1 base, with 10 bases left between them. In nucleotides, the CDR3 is TGCGCCAGCAGTCTGCAGGGATCTGGGGCCAACGTCCTGACTTTC. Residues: CASSLQGSGANVLTF.